This TCR beta chain appears in the sequencing data of a study of post-analysis software for immune sequencing data. Study details: Multiple sclerosis in the patients followed relapsing-remitting, secondary progressive and progressive-relapsing courses. Points from the study as a whole: The F measure placed samples prepared in the same batch into strongly shared clusters. The study found significantly lower normalized Chao1 diversity in multiple sclerosis patients than in controls. Patients showed TRBV5-6, TRBV5-1 and TRBV20-1 among 4 or 5 TRBV segments more frequent than in controls.

The CDR3 spans 17 residues. For this clonotype: The antigen is not known. The junction departs from germline at one end; a sequencing error may be responsible.

Unique molecular identifiers had been added to the TCR beta cDNA libraries. TCRdb processed the PCR reads anew with MiXCR; each CDR3 protein has one entry. The data hold 700,000 to 800,000 distinct CDR3 sequences, with 25% to 30% observed a single time. Sequencing was performed on blood. This TCR derives from a girl aged 5-17 years with multiple sclerosis. V is TRBV12-3 or TRBV12-4 and J is TRBJ2-3; 14 nucleotides match TRBD2. The CDR3, as DNA: TGTGCCGGCAGACCAACCTCGGGACTAGCGGGAGCGGATACGCAGTATTTT. This translates into CAGRPTSGLAGADTQYF.